A selection of T cell receptor beta chains follows, all from one sample in a study of blood T cell repertoires in COVID-19. Clones were read by immunoSEQ multiplex PCR, and TCRdb kept only the in-frame ones, dropping some. The data show over 250,000 clones, around 86% seen once. The source material was peripheral blood. The receptors were sampled from a human donor in a cohort sampled during active COVID-19. The CDR3 runs from the conserved cysteine through the conserved F or W. The order of the fields is CDR3 DNA, CDR3 protein, V gene, CDR3 length, clone size, J gene, D gene. The D gene is left open where the match is weak. Not all rows give a size; the values are once, few, many and, for expanded clones, a class.

cdr3_nt: TGCGCCAGCAGCGCCTCGGGAACCCCCTACGAGCAGTACTTC; cdr3_aa: CASSASGTPYEQYF; v_call: TRBV5-1; cdr3_length: 14; clone_size: NA; j_call: TRBJ2-7; d_call: NA
cdr3_nt: TGTGCCAGCAGCTTAGGCGGCGGGGGGTCCTACAATGAGCAGTTCTTC; cdr3_aa: CASSLGGGGSYNEQFF; v_call: TRBV11-3; cdr3_length: 16; clone_size: few; j_call: TRBJ2-1; d_call: TRBD2
cdr3_nt: TGTGCCAGTAGTCATTACAATGAGCAGTTCTTC; cdr3_aa: CASSHYNEQFF; v_call: TRBV19; cdr3_length: 11; clone_size: NA; j_call: TRBJ2-1; d_call: NA
cdr3_nt: TGTGCCAGCAGCCTTAGTTTAGCGGGGCAAGAGACCCAGTACTTC; cdr3_aa: CASSLSLAGQETQYF; v_call: TRBV7-9; cdr3_length: 15; clone_size: NA; j_call: TRBJ2-5; d_call: TRBD2
cdr3_nt: TGTGCCAGCCGCTATGACCTAGCAAATACGCAGTATTTT; cdr3_aa: CASRYDLANTQYF; v_call: TRBV7-9; cdr3_length: 13; clone_size: NA; j_call: TRBJ2-3; d_call: NA
cdr3_nt: TGTGCCAGCAGCCCTACTAGCGGGGCCTACGAGCAGTACTTC; cdr3_aa: CASSPTSGAYEQYF; v_call: TRBV11-2; cdr3_length: 14; clone_size: NA; j_call: TRBJ2-7; d_call: TRBD2
cdr3_nt: TGTGCCAGCAGTTACAGGGGACTAGCGGAGCAGTACTTC; cdr3_aa: CASSYRGLAEQYF; v_call: TRBV6-5; cdr3_length: 13; clone_size: once; j_call: TRBJ2-7; d_call: TRBD2
cdr3_nt: TGTGCCAGCAGTGAAGCGGCCGGGACAGGGGGCTACGAGCAGTACTTC; cdr3_aa: CASSEAAGTGGYEQYF; v_call: TRBV6-1; cdr3_length: 16; clone_size: NA; j_call: TRBJ2-7; d_call: TRBD1
cdr3_nt: TGTGCCAGCAGCCCCCTCTTAGGAGGGGGGGCCTACGAGCAGTACTTC; cdr3_aa: CASSPLLGGGAYEQYF; v_call: TRBV27; cdr3_length: 16; clone_size: once; j_call: TRBJ2-7; d_call: NA
cdr3_nt: TGTGCCAGCAGGTTTGGGAGCTCCTACAATGAGCAGTTCTTC; cdr3_aa: CASRFGSSYNEQFF; v_call: TRBV7-2; cdr3_length: 14; clone_size: NA; j_call: TRBJ2-1; d_call: NA
cdr3_nt: TGTGCCAGCAGTTACAGAGGGGGCGATTACTATGGCTACACCTTC; cdr3_aa: CASSYRGGDYYGYTF; v_call: TRBV6-5; cdr3_length: 15; clone_size: NA; j_call: TRBJ1-2; d_call: TRBD1
cdr3_nt: TGCGCCAGCAGCGCACAGCCTCTAGCGGGAGTAAAAAATGAGCAGTTCTTC; cdr3_aa: CASSAQPLAGVKNEQFF; v_call: TRBV4-1; cdr3_length: 17; clone_size: NA; j_call: TRBJ2-1; d_call: TRBD2
cdr3_nt: TGTGCCAGCAGTTTTGGGCGCACTGAAGCTTTCTTT; cdr3_aa: CASSFGRTEAFF; v_call: TRBV12-3/TRBV12-4; cdr3_length: 12; clone_size: NA; j_call: TRBJ1-1; d_call: NA
cdr3_nt: TGTGCCAGCAGCCCAGTCAGGGGACAGCACAATGAGCAGTTCTTC; cdr3_aa: CASSPVRGQHNEQFF; v_call: TRBV7-9; cdr3_length: 15; clone_size: once; j_call: TRBJ2-1; d_call: TRBD1
cdr3_nt: TGTGCCAGCTCACCTTACCTGTCGACACTTACAACTAACTATGGCTACACCTTC; cdr3_aa: CASSPYLSTLTTNYGYTF; v_call: TRBV18; cdr3_length: 18; clone_size: NA; j_call: TRBJ1-2; d_call: NA
cdr3_nt: TGCGCCAGCAGCCAAGAAGGGCGGAGGGTAGTTAACTATGGCTACACCTTC; cdr3_aa: CASSQEGRRVVNYGYTF; v_call: TRBV4-1; cdr3_length: 17; clone_size: NA; j_call: TRBJ1-2; d_call: NA
cdr3_nt: TGCGCCAGCAGTCTAAAGGGGACCGGGGAGCTGTTTTTT; cdr3_aa: CASSLKGTGELFF; v_call: TRBV5-1; cdr3_length: 13; clone_size: once; j_call: TRBJ2-2; d_call: NA
cdr3_nt: TGCGCCAGCAGTGGACAGAATAATGAAAAACTGTTTTTT; cdr3_aa: CASSGQNNEKLFF; v_call: TRBV5-1; cdr3_length: 13; clone_size: NA; j_call: TRBJ1-4; d_call: NA
cdr3_nt: TGTGCCAGTAGTACCTGGACAGGGGGCAATCAGCCCCAGCATTTT; cdr3_aa: CASSTWTGGNQPQHF; v_call: TRBV19; cdr3_length: 15; clone_size: NA; j_call: TRBJ1-5; d_call: TRBD1
cdr3_nt: TGCAGCGTTGAAAGTCAGTCCAACACCGGGGAGCTGTTTTTT; cdr3_aa: CSVESQSNTGELFF; v_call: TRBV29-1; cdr3_length: 14; clone_size: many; j_call: TRBJ2-2; d_call: NA
cdr3_nt: TGTGCCACCAGTGTCTGGACAGGAGGGTTCTACGAGCAGTACTTC; cdr3_aa: CATSVWTGGFYEQYF; v_call: TRBV24-1; cdr3_length: 15; clone_size: NA; j_call: TRBJ2-7; d_call: NA
cdr3_nt: TGTGCCAGCAGTAACCGGGACATGAATGAAAAACTGTTTTTT; cdr3_aa: CASSNRDMNEKLFF; v_call: TRBV6-6; cdr3_length: 14; clone_size: NA; j_call: TRBJ1-4; d_call: NA
cdr3_nt: TGTGCCAGCAGTCAAGCTAGCGGGGGCTCCTACGAGCAGTACTTC; cdr3_aa: CASSQASGGSYEQYF; v_call: TRBV28; cdr3_length: 15; clone_size: NA; j_call: TRBJ2-7; d_call: TRBD2
cdr3_nt: TGTGCCAGCAGCCCGGACACTTACGAGCAGTACTTC; cdr3_aa: CASSPDTYEQYF; v_call: TRBV12-3/TRBV12-4; cdr3_length: 12; clone_size: NA; j_call: TRBJ2-7; d_call: NA
cdr3_nt: TGTGCCAGCTCACGGGACAACGGGGCCTCGCAGTATTTT; cdr3_aa: CASSRDNGASQYF; v_call: TRBV18; cdr3_length: 13; clone_size: few; j_call: TRBJ2-3; d_call: NA
cdr3_nt: TGTGCCAGCAGCTTAGCAGAGGCTTCCGGGGAGCTGTTTTTT; cdr3_aa: CASSLAEASGELFF; v_call: TRBV7-9; cdr3_length: 14; clone_size: NA; j_call: TRBJ2-2; d_call: NA
cdr3_nt: TGTGCCAGCGGTCCCCGAGGACTTAGCACAGATACGCAGTATTTT; cdr3_aa: CASGPRGLSTDTQYF; v_call: TRBV2; cdr3_length: 15; clone_size: NA; j_call: TRBJ2-3; d_call: NA
cdr3_nt: TGTGCCAGCTTCACCGGGACTACCGAATACAATGAGCAGTTCTTC; cdr3_aa: CASFTGTTEYNEQFF; v_call: TRBV18; cdr3_length: 15; clone_size: NA; j_call: TRBJ2-1; d_call: TRBD2
cdr3_nt: TGTGCCAGCACCTTAAGACCGGGACAGGGGTCAAGTGGTGAAAAACTGTTTTTT; cdr3_aa: CASTLRPGQGSSGEKLFF; v_call: TRBV18; cdr3_length: 18; clone_size: NA; j_call: TRBJ1-4; d_call: TRBD1
cdr3_nt: TGTGCCAGCAGGGCGGACAGGATCACCGGGGAGCTGTTTTTT; cdr3_aa: CASRADRITGELFF; v_call: TRBV2; cdr3_length: 14; clone_size: NA; j_call: TRBJ2-2; d_call: TRBD1
cdr3_nt: TGCGCCAGCAGCTACCCCGGGGGTGGCTACACCTTC; cdr3_aa: CASSYPGGGYTF; v_call: TRBV4-3; cdr3_length: 12; clone_size: NA; j_call: TRBJ1-2; d_call: NA
cdr3_nt: TGTGCCATCAGCCCCGTGCGGGAAGAGACCCAGTACTTC; cdr3_aa: CAISPVREETQYF; v_call: TRBV10-3; cdr3_length: 13; clone_size: NA; j_call: TRBJ2-5; d_call: NA
cdr3_nt: TGCGCCAGCAGCCTACCAACAGGATTGAGGAATGAGCAGTTCTTC; cdr3_aa: CASSLPTGLRNEQFF; v_call: TRBV4-1; cdr3_length: 15; clone_size: NA; j_call: TRBJ2-1; d_call: NA
cdr3_nt: TGTGCTAGTGGGACAAATACCGGGACTAGCGGGAGACACTTCACAGATACGCAGTATTTT; cdr3_aa: CASGTNTGTSGRHFTDTQYF; v_call: TRBV12-5; cdr3_length: 20; clone_size: once; j_call: TRBJ2-3; d_call: TRBD2
cdr3_nt: TGTGCCTGGAGTGTAAATCCAGCCGCCGGGTCACCCCTCCACTTT; cdr3_aa: CAWSVNPAAGSPLHF; v_call: TRBV30; cdr3_length: 15; clone_size: NA; j_call: TRBJ1-6; d_call: NA
cdr3_nt: TGCGCCAGCAGCTTGTCGGGAACTAATGAAAAACTGTTTTTT; cdr3_aa: CASSLSGTNEKLFF; v_call: TRBV5-1; cdr3_length: 14; clone_size: NA; j_call: TRBJ1-4; d_call: NA
cdr3_nt: TGTGCCAGCAGCACAATCTCTGGGGCCAACGTCCTGACTTTC; cdr3_aa: CASSTISGANVLTF; v_call: TRBV5-8; cdr3_length: 14; clone_size: few; j_call: TRBJ2-6; d_call: NA
cdr3_nt: TGTGCCAGCAGTCGTTCAGGGGGAAACTACGAGCAGTACTTC; cdr3_aa: CASSRSGGNYEQYF; v_call: TRBV6-5; cdr3_length: 14; clone_size: NA; j_call: TRBJ2-7; d_call: TRBD1
cdr3_nt: TGTGCCAGCACTTCGGGGGGGGTCCAGCCCCAGCATTTT; cdr3_aa: CASTSGGVQPQHF; v_call: TRBV6-5; cdr3_length: 13; clone_size: NA; j_call: TRBJ1-5; d_call: NA
cdr3_nt: TGCAGCGTCCTCCCAGGTCAGACAGAAGCTTTCTTT; cdr3_aa: CSVLPGQTEAFF; v_call: TRBV29-1; cdr3_length: 12; clone_size: few; j_call: TRBJ1-1; d_call: NA
cdr3_nt: TGTGCCAGCAGCTTGCTAAGGGGGGGCTACAATGAGCAGTTCTTC; cdr3_aa: CASSLLRGGYNEQFF; v_call: TRBV7-9; cdr3_length: 15; clone_size: NA; j_call: TRBJ2-1; d_call: NA